This entry features one TCR beta chain sequence. Its antigen is currently unknown. This entry is derived from a study of OX40 agonist ivuxolimab in advanced cancers. TCRdb's copy holds only in-frame clones and misses some; the assay was immunoSEQ multiplex PCR. In the table there are roughly 60,000 clones, under 95% of which are singletons. Study-level results: At doses 0.1 to 3.0 mg/kg, CD4+ and CD8+ clones expanded.

Trimming took 6 bases from V and 10 from J, leaving 19 bases between them. The germline gives CDR1 MGHDK, CDR2 SYGVNS. CDR3 length equals 14 residues. The chain combines TRBV25-1 with TRBJ2-1; D not resolved. This sample comprised CD4+ or CD8+ T cells sorted from blood, obtained in a trial of the OX40 agonist ivuxolimab. This TCR came from an adult with an advanced solid tumor such as melanoma, head and neck, liver or kidney cancer. The CDR3 DNA reads TGTGCCAGCAGACCCCCAGGCTCGTGGAGAGAGCAGTTCTTC. Translated: CASRPPGSWREQFF.